This entry is about one T cell receptor beta chain. Its antigen remains undetermined. Base qualities were left out, and no much larger clone turns up one base away. This sample also contains other DNA sequences that code for the same CDR3. This entry is derived from a study of control samples from healthy donors and cancer patients (dated by TCRdb to about 2020). The protocol used for the library was the immunoSEQ multiplex PCR assay. This immuneACCESS table, as held by TCRdb, lists in-frame sequences with V and J called but not all clones. Of the missing ones, under half trace to an unresolved V gene in checked studies; the others have no known cause. The sample has about 190,000 clones on record, roughly nine tenths of them singletons. The ten most abundant clones make up 1.8% of the sample. The V end loses 5 bases and the J end loses 2 bases, and a stretch of 9 bases separates them. CDR1 and CDR2 were assigned from the germline V gene (reference sequence) as SEHNR and FQNEAQ. The CDR3 has 13 amino acids, counting the end cysteine and phenylalanine. Only CDR3 DNA is held: 39 bases, read in frame from base 1.

The sequenced sample was blood. The chain is encoded by TRBV7-9 joined to TRBJ1-1; TRBD1 is possibly the D segment (6 matching bases). The clonotype originates from a man aged 25-40 years in good health. The CDR3 reads as follows: CASSRGGNTEAFF. The nucleotides are TGTGCCAGCAGCCGGGGGGGCAACACTGAAGCTTTCTTT.